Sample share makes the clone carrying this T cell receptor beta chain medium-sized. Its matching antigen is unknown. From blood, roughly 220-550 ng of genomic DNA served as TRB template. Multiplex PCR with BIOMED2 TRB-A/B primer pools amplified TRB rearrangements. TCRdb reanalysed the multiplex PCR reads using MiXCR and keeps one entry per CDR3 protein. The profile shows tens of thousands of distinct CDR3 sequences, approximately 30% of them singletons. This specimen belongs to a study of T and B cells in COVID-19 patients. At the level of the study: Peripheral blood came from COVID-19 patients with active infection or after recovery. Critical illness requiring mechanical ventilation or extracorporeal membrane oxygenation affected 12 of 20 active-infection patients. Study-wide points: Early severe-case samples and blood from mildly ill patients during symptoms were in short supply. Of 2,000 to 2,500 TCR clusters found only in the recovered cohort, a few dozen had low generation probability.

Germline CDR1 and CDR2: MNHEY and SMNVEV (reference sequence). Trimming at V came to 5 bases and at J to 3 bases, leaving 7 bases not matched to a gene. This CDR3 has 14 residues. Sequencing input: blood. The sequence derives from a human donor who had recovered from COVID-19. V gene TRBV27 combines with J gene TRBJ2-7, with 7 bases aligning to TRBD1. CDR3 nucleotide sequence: TGTGCCAGCAGTGTAAAGGGGGCATACTACGAGCAGTACTTC. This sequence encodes CASSVKGAYYEQYF.